This T cell receptor (beta chain) was captured in a study of cytomegalovirus exposure and HLA in healthy donors. Points from the study as a whole: The authors confirmed in vitro that three CMV-associated chains were specific for CMV antigens. According to the study, around 160 TCR beta chains were cytomegalovirus-associated. First-cohort TCR clusters were later found to tend to co-occur in the approximately 120 validation repertoires.

Here immunoSEQ multiplex PCR was the method, and the copy in TCRdb shows in-frame clones only, minus some. The sample has about 270,000 clones, about 86% seen once; the top ten hold around 1%. Donors came from a validation cohort of over 100 subjects, distinct from the first 666-subject cohort. In the case of this clone: As yet, its antigen is unknown.

With V trimmed by 2 bases and J by 0 bases, 5 bases remained unmatched. CDR1 and CDR2 from the germline V gene are MNHEY and SMNVEV (reference sequence). The CDR3 sequence is 18 residues long. The origin of this receptor is a woman under 30 in good health and CMV-seronegative. The chain links TRBV27 to TRBJ1-5, with TRBD1 identical over 12 bases. Sample: PBMCs. The CDR3 DNA is TGTGCCAGCAGTTTAGGGACAGGGGGCGGTTATAGCAATCAGCCCCAGCATTTT. Translated, it gives CASSLGTGGGYSNQPQHF.